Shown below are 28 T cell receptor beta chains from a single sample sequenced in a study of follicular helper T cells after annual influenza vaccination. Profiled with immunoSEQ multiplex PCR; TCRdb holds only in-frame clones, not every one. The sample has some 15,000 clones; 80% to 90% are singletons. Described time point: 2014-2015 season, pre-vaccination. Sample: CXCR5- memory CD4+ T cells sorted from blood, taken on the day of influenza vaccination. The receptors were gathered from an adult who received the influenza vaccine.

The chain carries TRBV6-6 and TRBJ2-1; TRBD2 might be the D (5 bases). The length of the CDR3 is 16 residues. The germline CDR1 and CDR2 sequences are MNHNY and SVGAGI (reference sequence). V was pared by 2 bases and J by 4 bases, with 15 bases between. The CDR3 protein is CASSYRGATRYNEQFF. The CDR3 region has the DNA TGTGCCAGCAGTTACCGGGGAGCGACACGTTACAATGAGCAGTTCTTC.

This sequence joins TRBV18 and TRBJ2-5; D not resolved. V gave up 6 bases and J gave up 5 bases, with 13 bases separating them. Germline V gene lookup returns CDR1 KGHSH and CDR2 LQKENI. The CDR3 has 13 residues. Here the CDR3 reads CASSSGLAETQYF. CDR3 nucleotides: TGTGCCAGCTCGTCGGGCCTTGCGGAGACCCAGTACTTC.

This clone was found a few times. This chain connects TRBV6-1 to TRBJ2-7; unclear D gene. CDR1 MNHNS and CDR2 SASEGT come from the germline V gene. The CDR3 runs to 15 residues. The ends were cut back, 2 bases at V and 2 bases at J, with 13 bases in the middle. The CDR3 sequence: CASSEYVGPTYEQYF. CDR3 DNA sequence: TGTGCCAGCAGTGAATACGTAGGGCCAACCTACGAGCAGTACTTC.

The CDR3, as DNA: TGTGCCAGCAGCCATAGAATGGGTTTGGGGCCTGAAGCTTTCTTT. This encodes CASSHRMGLGPEAFF. The chain couples TRBV5-6 to TRBJ1-1; tentatively, D is TRBD1 (5 bases). Germline V gene sequence: CDR1 SGHDT, CDR2 YYEEEE. V was pared by 4 bases and J by 6 bases, with 19 bases between. The CDR3 length is 15 residues.

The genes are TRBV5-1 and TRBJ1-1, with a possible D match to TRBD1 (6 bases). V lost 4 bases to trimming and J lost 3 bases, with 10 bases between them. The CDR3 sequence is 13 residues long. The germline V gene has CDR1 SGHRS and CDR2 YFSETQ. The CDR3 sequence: CASSRDRYTEAFF. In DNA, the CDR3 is TGCGCCAGCAGCAGAGACAGGTACACTGAAGCTTTCTTT.

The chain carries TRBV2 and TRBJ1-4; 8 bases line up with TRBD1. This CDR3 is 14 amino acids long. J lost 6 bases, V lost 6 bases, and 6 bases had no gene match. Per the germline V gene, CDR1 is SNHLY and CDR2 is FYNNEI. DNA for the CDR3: TGTGCCAGCAGCAGACAGGGGACGGATGAAAAACTGTTTTTT. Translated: CASSRQGTDEKLFF.

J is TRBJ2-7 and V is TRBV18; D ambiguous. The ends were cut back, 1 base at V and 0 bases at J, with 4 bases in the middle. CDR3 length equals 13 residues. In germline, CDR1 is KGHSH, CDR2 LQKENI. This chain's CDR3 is CASSPQGSYEQYF. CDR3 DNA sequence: TGTGCCAGCTCACCACAGGGCTCCTACGAGCAGTACTTC.

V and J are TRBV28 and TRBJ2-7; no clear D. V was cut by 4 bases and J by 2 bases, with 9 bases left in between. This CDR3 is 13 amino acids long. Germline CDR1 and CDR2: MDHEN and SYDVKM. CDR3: CASSYQAAYEQYF. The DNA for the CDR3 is TGTGCCAGCAGTTATCAGGCCGCCTACGAGCAGTACTTC.

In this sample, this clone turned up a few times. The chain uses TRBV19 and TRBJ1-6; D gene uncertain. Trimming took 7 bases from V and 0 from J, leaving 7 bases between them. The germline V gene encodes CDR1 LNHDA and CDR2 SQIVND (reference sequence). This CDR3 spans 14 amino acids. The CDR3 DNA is TGTGCCAGTACCTTCAGCTCCTATAATTCACCCCTCCACTTT. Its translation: CASTFSSYNSPLHF.

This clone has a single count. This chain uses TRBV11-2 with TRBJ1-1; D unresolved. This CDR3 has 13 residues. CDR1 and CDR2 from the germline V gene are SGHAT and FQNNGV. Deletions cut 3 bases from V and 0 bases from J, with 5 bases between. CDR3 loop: CASSLAMNTEAFF. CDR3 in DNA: TGTGCCAGCAGCTTGGCCATGAACACTGAAGCTTTCTTT.

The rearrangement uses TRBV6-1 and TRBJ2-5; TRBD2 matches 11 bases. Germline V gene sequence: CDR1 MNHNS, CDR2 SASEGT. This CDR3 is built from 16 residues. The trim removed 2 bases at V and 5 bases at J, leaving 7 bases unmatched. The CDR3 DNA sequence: TGTGCCAGCAGTGAACGAATCTCTAGCGGGGGGGAGACCCAGTACTTC. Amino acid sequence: CASSERISSGGETQYF.

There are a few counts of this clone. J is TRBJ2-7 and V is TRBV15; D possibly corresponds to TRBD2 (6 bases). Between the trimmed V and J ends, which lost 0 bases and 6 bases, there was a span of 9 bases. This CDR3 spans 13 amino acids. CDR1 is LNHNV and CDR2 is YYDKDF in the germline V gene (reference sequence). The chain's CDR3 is CATSRERGGEQYF. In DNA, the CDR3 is TGTGCCACCAGCAGAGAACGGGGAGGCGAGCAGTACTTC.

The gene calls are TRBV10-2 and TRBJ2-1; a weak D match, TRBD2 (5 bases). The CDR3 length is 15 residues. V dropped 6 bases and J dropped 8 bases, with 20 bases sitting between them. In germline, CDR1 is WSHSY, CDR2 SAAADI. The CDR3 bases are TGCGCCAGCAGCCTCGGAGTGAGGAGGTTGGATGAGCAGTTCTTC. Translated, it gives CASSLGVRRLDEQFF.

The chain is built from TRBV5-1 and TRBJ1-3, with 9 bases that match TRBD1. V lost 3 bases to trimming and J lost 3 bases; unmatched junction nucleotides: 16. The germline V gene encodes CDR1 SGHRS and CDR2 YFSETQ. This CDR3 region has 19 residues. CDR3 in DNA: TGCGCCAGCAGCTCCGCGCCAAAAGCCGGGACAGGGCTTGGAAACACCATATATTTT. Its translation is CASSSAPKAGTGLGNTIYF.

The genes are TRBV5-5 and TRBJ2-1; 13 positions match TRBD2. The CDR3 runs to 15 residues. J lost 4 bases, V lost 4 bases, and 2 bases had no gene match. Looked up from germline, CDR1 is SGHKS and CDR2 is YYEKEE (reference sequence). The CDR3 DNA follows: TGTGCCAGCAGCGGACTAGCGGGGGAGTACAATGAGCAGTTCTTC. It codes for CASSGLAGEYNEQFF.

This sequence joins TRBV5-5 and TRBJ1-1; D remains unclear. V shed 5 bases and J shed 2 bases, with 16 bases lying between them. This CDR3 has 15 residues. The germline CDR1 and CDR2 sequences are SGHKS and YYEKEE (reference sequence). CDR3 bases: TGTGCCAGCAGATATGGGCCACCAGATAACACTGAAGCTTTCTTT. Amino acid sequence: CASRYGPPDNTEAFF.

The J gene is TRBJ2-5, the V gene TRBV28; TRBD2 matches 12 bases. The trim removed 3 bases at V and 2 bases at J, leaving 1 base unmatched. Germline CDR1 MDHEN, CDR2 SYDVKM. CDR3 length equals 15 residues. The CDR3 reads CASSLTSGGQETQYF. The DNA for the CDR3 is TGTGCCAGCAGTTTGACTAGCGGGGGACAAGAGACCCAGTACTTC. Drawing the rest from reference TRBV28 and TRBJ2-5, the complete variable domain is DVKVTQSSRYLVKRTGEKVFLECVQDMDHENMFWYRQDPGLGLRLIYFSYDVKMKEKGDIPEGYSVSREKKERFSLILESASTNQTSMYLCASSLTSGGQETQYFGPGTRLLVL.

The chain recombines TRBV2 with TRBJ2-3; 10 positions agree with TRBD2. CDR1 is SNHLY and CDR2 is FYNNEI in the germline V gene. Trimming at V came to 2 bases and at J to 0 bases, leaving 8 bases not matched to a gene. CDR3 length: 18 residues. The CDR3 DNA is TGTGCCAGCAGTGAATACCTACTAGCGGGGACAAGCACAGATACGCAGTATTTT. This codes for CASSEYLLAGTSTDTQYF. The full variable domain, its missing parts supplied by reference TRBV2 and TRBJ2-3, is EPEVTQTPSHQVTQMGQEVILRCVPISNHLYFYWYRQILGQKVEFLVSFYNNEISEKSEIFDDQFSVERPDGSNFTLKIRSTKLEDSAMYFCASSEYLLAGTSTDTQYFGPGTRLTVL.

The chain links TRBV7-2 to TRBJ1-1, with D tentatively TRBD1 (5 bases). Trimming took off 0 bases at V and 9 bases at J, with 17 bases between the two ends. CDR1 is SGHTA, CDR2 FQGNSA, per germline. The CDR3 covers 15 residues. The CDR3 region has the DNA TGTGCCAGCAGCTTAGCTGTGGGCGGGGCTACTCAAGCTTTCTTT. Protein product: CASSLAVGGATQAFF.

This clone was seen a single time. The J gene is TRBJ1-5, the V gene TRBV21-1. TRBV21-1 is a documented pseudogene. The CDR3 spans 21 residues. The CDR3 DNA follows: TGTGCCAGCAGCCCCCCGATCTCACCTAGACGTAGAGGGTTTGGCAATCAGCCCCAGCATTTT. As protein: CASSPPISPRRRGFGNQPQHF.

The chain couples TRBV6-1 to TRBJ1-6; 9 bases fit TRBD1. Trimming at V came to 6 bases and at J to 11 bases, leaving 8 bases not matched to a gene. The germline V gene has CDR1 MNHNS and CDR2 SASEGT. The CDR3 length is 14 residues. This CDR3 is CASSRGGQGPPLHF. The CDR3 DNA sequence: TGTGCCAGCAGCAGGGGGGGACAGGGCCCACCCCTCCACTTT.

Here the CDR3 DNA reads TGTGCCAGCAGTGGTTTAATGAGTTTCACAGATACGCAGTATTTT. It specifies CASSGLMSFTDTQYF. The chain has TRBV9 and TRBJ2-3; no firm D call. Germline V gene lookup returns CDR1 SGDLS and CDR2 YYNGEE. V was cut by 5 bases and J by 2 bases, with 15 bases left in between. This CDR3 has 15 residues.

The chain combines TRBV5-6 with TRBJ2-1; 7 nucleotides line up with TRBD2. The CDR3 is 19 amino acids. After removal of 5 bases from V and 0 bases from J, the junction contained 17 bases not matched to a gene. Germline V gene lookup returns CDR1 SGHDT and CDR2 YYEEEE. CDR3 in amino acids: CASRGSVGMRGSSYNEQFF. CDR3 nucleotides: TGTGCCAGCAGAGGAAGCGTGGGGATGCGGGGGAGCTCCTACAATGAGCAGTTCTTC.

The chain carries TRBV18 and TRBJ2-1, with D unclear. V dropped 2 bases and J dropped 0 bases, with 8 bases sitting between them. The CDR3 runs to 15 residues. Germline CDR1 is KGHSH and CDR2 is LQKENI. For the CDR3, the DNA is TGTGCCAGCTCACCAGCGGCAGACTCCTACAATGAGCAGTTCTTC. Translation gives CASSPAADSYNEQFF.

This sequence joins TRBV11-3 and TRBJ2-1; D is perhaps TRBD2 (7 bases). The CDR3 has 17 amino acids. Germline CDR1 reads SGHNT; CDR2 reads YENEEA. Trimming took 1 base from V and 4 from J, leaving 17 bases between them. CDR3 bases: TGTGCCAGCAGCTTAGGTGTTAGTGGGGGGGCTTACAATGAGCAGTTCTTC. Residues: CASSLGVSGGAYNEQFF.

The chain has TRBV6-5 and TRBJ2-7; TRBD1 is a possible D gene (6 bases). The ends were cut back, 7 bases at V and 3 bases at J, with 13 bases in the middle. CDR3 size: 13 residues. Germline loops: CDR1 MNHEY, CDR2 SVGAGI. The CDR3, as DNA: TGTGCCAGCACAACAGGGTATCGCTACGAGCAGTACTTC. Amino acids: CASTTGYRYEQYF.

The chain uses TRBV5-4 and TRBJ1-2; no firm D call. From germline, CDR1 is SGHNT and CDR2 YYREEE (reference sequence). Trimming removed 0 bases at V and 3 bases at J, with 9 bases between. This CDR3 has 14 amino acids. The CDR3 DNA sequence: TGTGCCAGCAGCTTGGGGCGTCAGGACTATGGCTACACCTTC. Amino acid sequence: CASSLGRQDYGYTF.

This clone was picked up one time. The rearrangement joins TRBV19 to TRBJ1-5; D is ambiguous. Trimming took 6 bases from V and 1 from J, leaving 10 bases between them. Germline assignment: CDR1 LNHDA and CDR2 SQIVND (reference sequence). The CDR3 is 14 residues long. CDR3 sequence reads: CASRLRGSNQPQHF. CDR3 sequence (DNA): TGTGCCAGTAGACTTCGCGGAAGCAATCAGCCCCAGCATTTT.